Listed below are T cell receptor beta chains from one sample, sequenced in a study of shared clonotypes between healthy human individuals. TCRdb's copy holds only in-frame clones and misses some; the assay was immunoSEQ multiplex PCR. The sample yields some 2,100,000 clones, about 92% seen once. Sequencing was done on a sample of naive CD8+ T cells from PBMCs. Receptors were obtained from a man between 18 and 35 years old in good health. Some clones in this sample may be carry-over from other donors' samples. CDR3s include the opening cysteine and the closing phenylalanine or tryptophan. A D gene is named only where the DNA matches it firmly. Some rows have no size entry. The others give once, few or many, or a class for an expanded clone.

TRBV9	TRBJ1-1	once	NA	CASSVGGSNTEAFF	TGTGCCAGCAGCGTCGGTGGGAGTAACACTGAAGCTTTCTTT
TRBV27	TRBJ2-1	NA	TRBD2	CASSFFGSGNSYNEQFF	TGTGCCAGCAGTTTCTTCGGTAGCGGGAACTCCTACAATGAGCAGTTCTTC
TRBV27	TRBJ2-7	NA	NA	CASSLLGYEQYF	TGTGCCAGCAGTTTATTGGGATACGAGCAGTACTTC
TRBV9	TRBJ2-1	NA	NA	CASSVAGRSYNEQFF	TGTGCCAGCAGCGTGGCGGGACGGTCCTACAATGAGCAGTTCTTC
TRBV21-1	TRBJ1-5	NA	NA	CATPRGPPLTQHF	TGTGCCACCCCAAGGGGGCCACCATTAACGCAGCATTTT
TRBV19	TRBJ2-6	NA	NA	CASSIYQGPKSGANVLTF	TGTGCCAGTAGTATTTATCAGGGGCCTAAGTCTGGGGCCAACGTCCTGACTTTC
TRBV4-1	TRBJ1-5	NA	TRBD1	CASSQRGHQPQHF	TGCGCCAGCAGCCAAAGGGGGCACCAGCCCCAGCATTTT
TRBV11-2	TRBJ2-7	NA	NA	CASSVEGSHEQYF	TGTGCCAGCAGCGTCGAGGGGAGCCACGAGCAGTACTTC
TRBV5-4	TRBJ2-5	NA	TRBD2	CASSTRTSGQETQYF	TGTGCCAGCAGCACCCGGACTAGCGGGCAAGAGACCCAGTACTTC
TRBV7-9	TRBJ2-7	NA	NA	CASSLDRLEQYF	TGTGCCAGCAGCTTAGATCGGCTCGAGCAGTACTTC
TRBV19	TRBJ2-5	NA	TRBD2	CASSIGPAGVGQETQYF	TGTGCCAGTAGTATAGGTCCAGCGGGAGTGGGGCAAGAGACCCAGTACTTC
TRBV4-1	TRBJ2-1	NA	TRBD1	CASSQDGTRAGGMVQFF	TGCGCCAGCAGCCAAGATGGGACCAGGGCAGGGGGAATGGTGCAGTTCTTC
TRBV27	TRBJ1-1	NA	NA	CASSPASYRGYEAFF	TGTGCCAGCAGTCCAGCCTCCTACCGGGGCTATGAAGCTTTCTTT
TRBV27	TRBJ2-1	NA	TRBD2	CASSFAGGAYNEQFF	TGTGCCAGCAGTTTTGCGGGAGGGGCCTACAATGAGCAGTTCTTC
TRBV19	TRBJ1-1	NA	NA	CASINRYTEAFF	TGTGCCAGTATTAATCGGTACACTGAAGCTTTCTTT
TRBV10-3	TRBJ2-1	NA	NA	CAISDLRANEQFF	TGTGCCATCAGTGACCTCCGGGCGAATGAGCAGTTCTTC
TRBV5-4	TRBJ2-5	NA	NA	CASSLAFSYQETQYF	TGTGCCAGCAGCTTGGCCTTTTCGTACCAAGAGACCCAGTACTTC
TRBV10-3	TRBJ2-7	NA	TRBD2	CAISDIGGTLYEQYF	TGTGCCATCAGTGACATCGGGGGGACCCTCTACGAGCAGTACTTC
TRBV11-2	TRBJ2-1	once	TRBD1	CASSLAPGQRDNEQFF	TGTGCCAGCAGCTTAGCGCCGGGACAGAGAGACAATGAGCAGTTCTTC
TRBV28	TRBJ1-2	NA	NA	CASSIDRNYGYTF	TGTGCCAGCAGCATCGACAGAAACTATGGCTACACCTTC
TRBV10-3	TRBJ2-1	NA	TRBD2	CAISDLTSGAVNEQFF	TGTGCCATCAGTGACTTGACTAGCGGCGCGGTGAATGAGCAGTTCTTC
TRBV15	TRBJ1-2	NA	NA	CATSRGRITSGYTF	TGTGCCACCAGCAGAGGGCGGATTACCTCAGGCTACACCTTC
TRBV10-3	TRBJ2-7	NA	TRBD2	CAISDKREMNHEQYF	TGTGCCATCAGTGACAAGCGGGAGATGAATCACGAGCAGTACTTC
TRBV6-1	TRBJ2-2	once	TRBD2	CASSGWTREIFGELFF	TGTGCCAGCAGTGGTTGGACGCGGGAGATTTTCGGGGAGCTGTTTTTT
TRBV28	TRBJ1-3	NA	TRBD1	CASSLDRVQGNTIYF	TGTGCCAGCAGTTTAGACAGGGTCCAGGGAAACACCATATATTTT
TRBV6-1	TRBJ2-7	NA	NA	CASSEYSGAYEQYF	TGTGCCAGCAGTGAATATTCAGGGGCCTACGAGCAGTACTTC
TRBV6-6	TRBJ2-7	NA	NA	CASSSEGGETYEQYF	TGTGCCAGCAGTTCCGAGGGGGGGGAAACCTACGAGCAGTACTTC
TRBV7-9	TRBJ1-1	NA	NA	CASSPTVGPRGTEAFF	TGTGCCAGCAGCCCCACCGTGGGGCCCCGAGGAACTGAAGCTTTCTTT
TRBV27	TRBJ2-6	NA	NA	CASSLWADRSEANVLTF	TGTGCCAGCAGTTTATGGGCCGACAGGTCCGAAGCCAACGTCCTGACTTTC
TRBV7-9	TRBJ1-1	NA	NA	CASSFRRSEAFF	TGTGCCAGCAGCTTTAGGCGATCTGAAGCTTTCTTT
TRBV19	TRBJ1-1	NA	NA	CASNKGRGGTEAFF	TGTGCCAGTAACAAGGGCAGGGGAGGGACTGAAGCTTTCTTT
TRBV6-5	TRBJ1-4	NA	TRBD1	CASSYLRGAEKLFF	TGTGCCAGCAGTTACCTCAGGGGGGCTGAAAAACTGTTTTTT
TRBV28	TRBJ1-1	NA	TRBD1	CASSPNRGRTEAFF	TGTGCCAGCAGTCCGAACAGGGGGCGCACTGAAGCTTTCTTT
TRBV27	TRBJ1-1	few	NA	CASSSRGTNTEAFF	TGTGCCAGCAGTTCCCGGGGAACGAACACTGAAGCTTTCTTT
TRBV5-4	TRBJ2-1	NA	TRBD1	CASSFYGDRVSLNEQFF	TGTGCCAGCAGCTTTTACGGAGACAGGGTGTCTCTCAATGAGCAGTTCTTC
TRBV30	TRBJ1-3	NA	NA	CAWSARGFSGNTIYF	TGTGCCTGGAGTGCGCGGGGATTCTCTGGAAACACCATATATTTT
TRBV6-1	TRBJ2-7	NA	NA	CASWGKYEQYF	TGTGCCAGCTGGGGCAAGTACGAGCAGTACTTC
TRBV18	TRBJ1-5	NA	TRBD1	CASSPGQGGQPQHF	TGTGCCAGCTCACCGGGACAGGGCGGTCAGCCCCAGCATTTT
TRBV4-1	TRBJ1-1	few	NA	CASSTSTGRLAEAFF	TGCGCCAGCAGCACAAGTACAGGGCGGTTGGCTGAAGCTTTCTTT
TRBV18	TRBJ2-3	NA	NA	CASSQTPAQGSTDTQYF	TGTGCCAGCTCGCAAACACCGGCGCAGGGCAGCACAGATACGCAGTATTTT
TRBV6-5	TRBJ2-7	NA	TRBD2	CASSYQREGYEQYF	TGTGCCAGCAGTTACCAGCGGGAGGGGTACGAGCAGTACTTC
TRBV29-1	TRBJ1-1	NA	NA	CSVAGAIVRTEAFF	TGCAGCGTTGCCGGGGCTATCGTGCGCACTGAAGCTTTCTTT